This TCR beta chain was sequenced for a study of T cell responses to AZD1222 COVID-19 vaccine. The CDR3 is 15 amino acids. Unmatched junction bases numbered 6, after V lost 5 bases and J lost 1 base. Germline values: CDR1 SGHTA, CDR2 FQGNSA. Points from the study as a whole: Recipients of AZD1222 seropositive at baseline numbered only six or seven. The study reported that nearly half of spike-specific TCRs target unmutated variant regions. In all cases, repertoires were sampled only after the peak T cell response.

Remarks on this clone: Its cognate antigen is unknown.

The assay was immunoSEQ multiplex PCR, and TCRdb's table has in-frame clones only and misses some. The sample holds some 100,000 clones, roughly 90% seen once. The sequenced sample was peripheral blood, obtained 28 days after the second AZD1222 dose. The TCR comes from an adult who received the AZD1222 COVID-19 vaccine. The genes are TRBV7-2 and TRBJ1-2, with 8 bases lining up with TRBD1. This chain's CDR3 is CASSQTGAVNYGYTF. CDR3 in DNA: TGTGCCAGCAGCCAGACAGGGGCAGTTAACTATGGCTACACCTTC.